The entry that follows covers one T cell receptor beta chain sequence. The participants were between about 18 and 95 years old and came from about two dozen US areas. Participant-given clinical history determined each cohort assignment. This entry belongs to a study of blood T cell repertoires in COVID-19. Study-level background: The cDNA or gDNA used as material had been derived from T cells, B-cell-depleted T cells, or PBMCs.

Authors' methods: From reference gene primer amplification, estimates of nucleated cell counts were derived. Produced via immunoSEQ multiplex PCR; TCRdb's table is partial and in-frame only. V, J and clone size are those of that table, while D and trimming were read from the DNA. The sample holds about 240,000 clones, around 87% seen once. With V trimmed by 3 bases and J by 0 bases, 5 bases remained unmatched. This CDR3 is built from 15 residues. The germline V gene has CDR1 LNHDA and CDR2 SQIVND (reference sequence). The V call is TRBV19, the J call TRBJ2-7, with 7 nucleotides matching TRBD2. What was sequenced was PBMCs or T cells enriched from blood (not recorded which). The receptor comes from a woman between 40 and 50 years old with acute COVID-19. The CDR3 DNA reads TGTGCCAGTAGTATGTGGGGAGGGGCCTCCTACGAGCAGTACTTC. This gives the protein CASSMWGGASYEQYF. Based on the CDR3 plus reference TRBV19 and TRBJ2-7, the full variable domain is DGGITQSPKYLFRKEGQNVTLSCEQNLNHDAMYWYRQDPGQGLRLIYYSQIVNDFQKGDIAEGYSVSREKKESFPLTVTSAQKNPTAFYLCASSMWGGASYEQYFGPGTRLTVT.